The T cell receptor (beta chain) described here comes from a study of T cells in Graves' hyperthyroidism and ophthalmopathy (dated by TCRdb to between 2018 and 2021). For the study in its entirety: Peripheral blood samples were taken at the time of initial diagnosis, prior to any treatment. In addition, the study compared T-cell repertoires in thyroid tissue and in blood from several Graves' hyperthyroidism patients. For training and testing, the 100 or so patients in the discovery cohort were randomly divided in a 7:3 ratio. Following sampling, methimazole starting at 30 mg daily was given to hyperthyroidism patients, and high-dose intravenous methylprednisolone was given to ophthalmopathy patients. Whether ophthalmopathy could be predicted prospectively was tested in an independent validation cohort made up of 18 hyperthyroidism patients plus 17 patients who later progressed to ophthalmopathy. TCR V-J signatures able to tell the groups apart were searched for in a discovery cohort of 90 to 100 patients, of whom over 40 had Graves' ophthalmopathy and roughly 59 had stable Graves' hyperthyroidism. The paper reports TCR Vbeta CDR3 sequencing of some 140 peripheral blood samples: around 45 ophthalmopathy, some 80 hyperthyroidism and some 17 progressor patients.

Amplification of TCR beta CDR3 regions was carried out from RNA transcripts. The first round of RT-PCR for the TCR CDR3 was performed with the HTBI primer set and the Qiagen OneStep RT-PCR kit. Libraries were constructed in a second round of multiplex PCR, after which size selection and purification were performed. Paired-end sequencing of the libraries was performed with 100 bp reads on an Illumina HiSeq2000. Per the original workflow: SOAPnuke was used to process the raw data, throwing out any read that contained adapters or uncalled bases, had a mean Phred below 15, or lacked an exact constant-primer or identifier match. COPE v1.2.5 was used to merge the high-quality paired reads, and each unique nucleotide sequence was defined as a clonotype. MiTCR v1.1 was used to align clonotypes to the IMGT TRBV, TRBD and TRBJ reference segments. The analysis included only V-J combinations with a frequency above 0.0001, which together covered 98% to 99.2% of the repertoires. The TCS score was defined as F50 (clonal expansion) divided by E x V (chaos), with BLOSUM62-based TCRdist calculated between CDR3 peptides within each V-J. Welch's t-statistics and random forest reduced 500 to 650 V-J features to under 15, which were used in a naive Bayes classifier (R e1071). The public reads were quality trimmed at Q25 with fastp and then assembled into clones with MiXCR by TCRdb, keeping productive beta chains. Merged by CDR3 protein, the rows form single entries marked with the most common genes and DNA. TCRdb's processing, not the authors' own work, is the source of the V and J calls. This sample holds approximately 360,000 distinct CDR3 sequences; about 15% were observed only once. The ten largest clones capture roughly 26% of the sample.

Reading from cysteine to phenylalanine, the CDR3 counts 15 amino acids. Only the CDR3 DNA stays, 45 bases, in frame from base 1. From a lookup of the germline V gene (reference sequence), CDR1 and CDR2 are MNHEY and SMNVEV. Hyperthyroidism patients were newly diagnosed, with disease duration under 2 months, and aged 18 to 65 years. The study excluded patients with uncontrolled infections, other autoimmune diseases, pregnancy or lactation. Diagnoses were established on the basis of clinical symptoms, serum thyroxine and TRAb, thyroid ultrasound, and orbital computed tomography. For progressor patients, blood was drawn at the first diagnosis of hyperthyroidism, before any ophthalmopathy symptoms had appeared. Ficoll-Paque density gradient centrifugation was used to isolate PBMCs from around 10 ml of fresh peripheral blood. Patients classed as progressors first received a Graves' hyperthyroidism diagnosis and then went on to develop ophthalmopathy during follow-up. Total RNA was extracted with Trizol reagent, and quality was checked on an Agilent 2100 Bioanalyzer.

Beyond this particular receptor, the publication reports: In validation, the model predicted progression to ophthalmopathy with approximately 69% sensitivity and around 72% specificity, a median of 6.5 months before onset. A 13 V-J signature model separated ophthalmopathy from stable hyperthyroidism, with 87.88% sensitivity and about 81% specificity in cross-validation and 80%/75% in testing. No statistical method was used to set the sample size in advance, and investigators knew the group allocation. Most expanded thyroid clonotypes (frequency above 0.001) were also detected in blood, suggesting blood repertoires may reflect thyroid immune responses.

There are a few counts of this clonotype. This clone's antigen is unknown. Given a much more abundant clone one base away, this may be a read error. Source material: blood. The chain is encoded by TRBV27 joined to TRBJ1-4, and possibly TRBD1, on 5 matching bases. The sequence derives from a woman under 30 with Graves' hyperthyroidism that later progressed to Graves' ophthalmopathy. This receptor carries the CDR3 CASSLSWGAHEKPFF. The nucleotide sequence reads TGTGCCAGCAGTTTATCTTGGGGCGCGCATGAAAAACCGTTTTTT. When the CDR3 is completed using the reference TRBV27 and TRBJ1-4 genes on either side, the full variable domain is EAQVTQNPRYLITVTGKKLTVTCSQNMNHEYMSWYRQDPGLGLRQIYYSMNVEVTDKGDVPEGYKVSRKEKRNFPLILESPSPNQTSLYFCASSLSWGAHEKPFFGSGTQLSVL.